This T cell receptor beta chain was sequenced for a study of patients and donors after allogeneic stem cell transplantation. The CDR3 has 14 residues. Per germline, CDR1 SQVTM and CDR2 ANQGSEA. Between the trimmed V and J ends, which lost 1 base and 7 bases, there was a span of 16 bases. A single record per CDR3 protein comes from TCRdb applying MiXCR to the RT-PCR reads. The sample includes about a million distinct CDR3 sequences, roughly 17% of them seen just once. The material sequenced was blood, either unsorted or a sorted T cell fraction (not recorded which). The source of this sequence is a human donor who was either an allogeneic HSCT recipient or a stem cell or donor lymphocyte infusion donor (not recorded which). It is not recorded whose cells these are; they may come from a transplant donor. The V call is TRBV29-1, the J call TRBJ1-1, with D possibly TRBD1 on 6 matching bases. The CDR3 protein is CSVEGLRVDSEAFF. The CDR3 nucleotides are TGCAGCGTTGAAGGGCTTAGAGTGGACAGTGAAGCTTTCTTT.